This T cell receptor (beta chain) is drawn from a study of metastatic and nonmetastatic thyroid tumors. The overall study: Repertoires were compared across blood and tumor or nodule tissue from malignant and benign thyroid patients.

Germline values: CDR1 SQVTM, CDR2 ANQGSEA. V dropped 1 base and J dropped 6; count of bases not matched to a gene: 7. This CDR3 has 16 amino acids. All patients were treatment-naive before thyroid surgery. This clone was seen at least ten times. TCRdb reprocessed the PCR reads using MiXCR. Found here are approximately 29,000 clones, approximately 29% of them singletons; the top ten hold roughly 32%. This sequence was found in a female donor with papillary thyroid cancer or a benign thyroid nodule (not recorded which). Some clones in this sample may be carry-over from other donors' samples. The chain employs TRBV29-1 and TRBJ2-3; 13 bases fit TRBD2. Sequencing was carried out using blood. CDR3 amino acids: CSVEGIGLAGVDTQYF. The CDR3 nucleotides are TGCAGCGTTGAAGGGATAGGACTAGCGGGAGTCGATACGCAGTATTTT.